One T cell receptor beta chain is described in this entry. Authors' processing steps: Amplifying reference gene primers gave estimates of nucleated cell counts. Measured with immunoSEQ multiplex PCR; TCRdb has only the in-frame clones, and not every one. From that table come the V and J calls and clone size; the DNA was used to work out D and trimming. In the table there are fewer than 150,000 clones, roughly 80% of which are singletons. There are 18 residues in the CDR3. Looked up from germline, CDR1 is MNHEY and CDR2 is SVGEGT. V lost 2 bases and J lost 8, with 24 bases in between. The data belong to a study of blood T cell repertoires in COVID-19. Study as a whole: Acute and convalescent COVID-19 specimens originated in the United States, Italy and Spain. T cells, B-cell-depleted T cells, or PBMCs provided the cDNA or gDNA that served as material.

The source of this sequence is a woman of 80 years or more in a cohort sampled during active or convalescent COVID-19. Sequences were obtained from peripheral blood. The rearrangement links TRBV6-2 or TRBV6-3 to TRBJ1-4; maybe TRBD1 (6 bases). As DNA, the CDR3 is TGTGCCAGCAGTTACCTACATCCGGGACAAAGCTCAGAGGAAAAACTGTTTTTT. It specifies CASSYLHPGQSSEEKLFF.